Each of the 13 T cell receptor beta chains below was sequenced from the same sample in a study of blood T cell repertoires in COVID-19. Profiled with immunoSEQ multiplex PCR; TCRdb holds only in-frame clones, not every one. The sample gives roughly 150,000 clones, approximately 80% of which show up once; about 4% is in the top ten. The sample consisted of peripheral blood. The source of these receptors is a woman at least 80 years old with acute or convalescent COVID-19.

On this clone itself: One end of the junction fails to match germline, which may point to a read error. This chain joins TRBV6-5 and TRBJ2-3; D remains ambiguous. The CDR3 length is 15 residues. Germline-derived CDR1 and CDR2 are MNHEY and SVGAGI. In DNA, the CDR3 is TGTGCCAGCAGTAACGCGCCCAAAAGCATAGATACGCAGTATTTT. Translating it yields CASSNAPKSIDTQYF.

The rearrangement links TRBV20-1 to TRBJ1-2; weak D call: TRBD1 (6 bases). The V end lost 3 bases, the J end lost 3 bases, and 14 bases lay between the germline ends. The CDR3 is 14 amino acids. Germline CDR1 reads DFQATT; CDR2 reads SNEGSKA (reference sequence). The CDR3 spells CSASEQGRDYGYTF. CDR3 coding DNA: TGCAGTGCTAGTGAACAGGGTCGGGACTATGGCTACACCTTC.

This rearrangement joins TRBV18 to TRBJ1-5, with D maybe TRBD1 (6 bases). V was shortened by 3 bases and J by 0 bases, with 9 bases between the two germline ends. The CDR3 runs 15 residues. In germline, CDR1 is KGHSH, CDR2 LQKENI. The CDR3 DNA reads as TGTGCCAGCTCACCGGGGGGGCTTAGCAATCAGCCCCAGCATTTT. Protein product: CASSPGGLSNQPQHF.

The chain employs TRBV4-2 and TRBJ1-1; TRBD1 might be the D (6 bases). Germline V lookup: CDR1 LGHNA, CDR2 YNFKEQ. V was clipped by 3 bases and J by 1 base, with 12 bases between them. The CDR3 sequence is 15 residues long. The CDR3 DNA sequence: TGTGCCAGCAGCCAGGGGGGAGGGGGGAACACTGAAGCTTTCTTT. It specifies CASSQGGGGNTEAFF.

This clone is a singleton in its sample. V usage is TRBV6-5 and J usage is TRBJ1-4, with D maybe TRBD1 (6 bases). V lost 5 bases to trimming and J lost 7 bases, with 14 bases between them. CDR1 and CDR2 (germline): MNHEY, SVGAGI. There are 14 residues in the CDR3. The CDR3 nucleotides read TGTGCCAGCAGTAAACAGGGAGTGGGTGAAAAACTGTTTTTT. Protein sequence: CASSKQGVGEKLFF.

The CDR3 spells CASSSGTGGYTEAFF. The CDR3 DNA follows: TGTGCCAGCAGCAGTGGGACAGGGGGCTATACTGAAGCTTTCTTT. The chain combines TRBV7-9 with TRBJ1-1; 12 nucleotides line up with TRBD1. Trimming took 5 bases from V and 5 from J; bases not matched to a gene: 6. This CDR3 region has 15 residues. The V gene's germline CDR1 is SEHNR and CDR2 FQNEAQ (reference sequence).

This chain links TRBV12-5 with TRBJ2-3; 11 nucleotides match TRBD2. CDR1 and CDR2 from the germline V gene are LGHNT and FRNRAP. J gave up 2 bases and V 1 base, and 8 bases lay outside the gene matches. CDR3 size: 18 residues. In DNA, the CDR3 is TGTGCTAGTGGTTTGGACCCCAAGACTAGCGGGGTCACAGATACGCAGTATTTT. It specifies CASGLDPKTSGVTDTQYF.

The gene calls are TRBV5-1 and TRBJ2-1; D possibly corresponds to TRBD1 (5 bases). In germline, CDR1 is SGHRS, CDR2 YFSETQ. The CDR3 runs to 14 residues. With 0 bases removed from V and 7 bases from J, the gap between germline ends came to 11 bases. As DNA, the CDR3 is TGCGCCAGCAGCTTGGGACAGTCAATTAATGAGCAGTTCTTC. Residues: CASSLGQSINEQFF.

The CDR3 sequence: CASSARDTGANVLTF. CDR3 coding DNA: TGTGCCAGCAGTGCCCGGGACACCGGGGCCAACGTCCTGACTTTC. The rearrangement uses TRBV27 and TRBJ2-6, with D possibly matching TRBD1 (6 bases). Germline values: CDR1 MNHEY, CDR2 SMNVEV (reference sequence). V lost 5 bases, J lost 4 bases, and 12 bases lay in between. The CDR3 has 15 amino acids.

This clone occurred a few times. The chain has TRBV30 and TRBJ2-2; tentatively, D is TRBD2 (7 bases). V lost 7 bases and J 2 bases, leaving 17 bases between the germline ends. Germline loops: CDR1 GTSNPN, CDR2 SVGIG (reference sequence). The CDR3 is 15 amino acids. The CDR3 loop is CASGHRGANTGELFF. CDR3 DNA: TGTGCCTCGGGACATCGGGGGGCTAACACCGGGGAGCTGTTTTTT.

V usage is TRBV9 and J usage is TRBJ2-2; 15 nucleotides match TRBD2. The CDR3 contains 18 residues. Germline V gene data show CDR1 as SGDLS and CDR2 as YYNGEE. Germline trimming cut 4 bases from V and 7 bases from J; bases unmatched to any gene: 11. The CDR3 nucleotides read TGTGCCAGCAGCTTGGGACTAGCGGGAGGAAAAACGGTCGGGGAGCTGTTTTTT. Its protein product is CASSLGLAGGKTVGELFF.

The chain is built from TRBV4-1 and TRBJ1-5; possible D gene TRBD1, 5 bases. The V and J ends lost 3 bases and 5 bases respectively, with 11 bases between them. This CDR3 contains 14 residues. Germline CDR1 is MGHRA and CDR2 is YSYEKL. The CDR3 spells CASSQETADQPQHF. CDR3 DNA: TGCGCCAGCAGCCAGGAGACAGCTGATCAGCCCCAGCATTTT.

V and J are TRBV7-6 and TRBJ2-2, with D tentatively TRBD1 (5 bases). V gave up 4 bases and J gave up 1 base, with 10 bases separating them. The germline CDR1 and CDR2 sequences are SGHVS and FNYEAQ. The CDR3 is 15 amino acids. CDR3 in DNA: TGTGCCAGCAGCTCCATCAGGGAGAACACCGGGGAGCTGTTTTTT. It yields the protein CASSSIRENTGELFF.